This T cell receptor beta chain was recorded in a study of shared clonotypes between healthy human individuals. Participating donors were healthy, HIV-negative adults free of recent acute infections or vaccinations. Unsorted samples used about 90 million PBMCs for genomic DNA. Study-wide points: The study sampled only blood, and tissue repertoires likely differ.

250 to 350 ng DNA, roughly 28,000 T cell genomes, went into unsorted PBMC replicate PCRs. Measured with immunoSEQ multiplex PCR; TCRdb has only the in-frame clones, and not every one. The sample has about 490,000 clones; almost 80% are singletons. Germline V gene sequence: CDR1 SGHRS, CDR2 YFSETQ. With V trimmed by 4 bases and J by 1 base, 8 bases remained unmatched. CDR3 size: 15 residues. About this clone: Its antigen is unknown.

The sample was PBMCs. This receptor was taken from a middle-aged woman in good health. Some clones in this sample may be carry-over from other donors' samples. The chain employs TRBV5-1 and TRBJ2-7, with 7 bases fitting TRBD1. The CDR3 DNA is TGCGCCAGCAGCCGAGGTAGGGGACAGTCCTACGAGCAGTACTTC. Encoded protein: CASSRGRGQSYEQYF.